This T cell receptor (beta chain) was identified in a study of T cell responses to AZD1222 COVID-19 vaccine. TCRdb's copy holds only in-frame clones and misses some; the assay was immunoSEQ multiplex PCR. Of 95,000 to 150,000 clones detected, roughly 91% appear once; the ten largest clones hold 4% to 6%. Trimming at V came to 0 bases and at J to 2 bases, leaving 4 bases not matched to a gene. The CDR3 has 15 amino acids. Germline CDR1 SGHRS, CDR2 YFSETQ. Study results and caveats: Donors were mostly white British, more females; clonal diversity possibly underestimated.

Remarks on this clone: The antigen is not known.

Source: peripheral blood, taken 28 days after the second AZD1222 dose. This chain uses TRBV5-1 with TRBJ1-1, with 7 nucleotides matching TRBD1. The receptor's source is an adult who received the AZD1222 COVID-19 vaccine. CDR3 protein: CASSLGGDRNTEAFF. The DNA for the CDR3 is TGCGCCAGCAGCTTGGGAGGGGACAGAAACACTGAAGCTTTCTTT.